Listed below are T cell receptor beta chains from one sample, sequenced in a study of control samples from healthy donors and cancer patients. Sequencing used immunoSEQ multiplex PCR; TCRdb keeps in-frame clones, though not all of them. This sample has 84,000 or so clones, with roughly 88% found just once. Material: PBMCs. The receptor source for this set is a man aged 60-69 years with head and neck cancer. Each CDR3 is given with its conserved first and last residue. The D gene is left open where the match is weak. Part of the rows lack a size; the others show once, few, many or a class for expanded clones.

d_call clone_size j_call v_call cdr3_nt cdr3_aa
NA NA TRBJ2-6 TRBV7-2 TGTGCTTTAGTTCAGGGAGGAAACTCTGGGGCCAACGTCCTGACTTTC CALVQGGNSGANVLTF
NA few TRBJ1-4 TRBV4-2 TGTGCCAGCAGAGACGAGGGGGAGGGGGATGAAAAACTGTTTTTT CASRDEGEGDEKLFF
NA NA TRBJ2-3 TRBV19 TGTGCCAGTAGTATGGAAGAAGATACGCAGTATTTT CASSMEEDTQYF
NA NA TRBJ2-7 TRBV28 TGTGCCAGCAGTGGGGGAGCGAATGGCCCTTACGAGCAGTACTTC CASSGGANGPYEQYF
NA few TRBJ1-6 TRBV7-9 TGTGCCAGCAGCTTCCAGGGGAGTATATCACCCCTCCACTTT CASSFQGSISPLHF
TRBD2 NA TRBJ2-1 TRBV18 TGTGCCAGCTCTCCACTAGCGGGGGCTTACAATGAGCAGTTCTTC CASSPLAGAYNEQFF
NA NA TRBJ1-5 TRBV28 TGTGCCAGCAGTTCTCCAATCAAGCAGCCCCAGCATTTT CASSSPIKQPQHF
NA NA TRBJ2-7 TRBV11-3 TGTGCCAGCAGCTTGGGCGGAAGCTCCTACGAGCAGTACTTC CASSLGGSSYEQYF
NA NA TRBJ2-2 TRBV3-1/TRBV3-2 TGTGCCAGCAGCCACTCCGTCCAGGGGGCGGGAGGCGGGGAGCTGTTTTTT CASSHSVQGAGGGELFF
NA NA TRBJ1-5 TRBV5-4 TGTGCCAGCAGCTTCTTTGGGAGGCAGCCCCAGCATTTT CASSFFGRQPQHF
TRBD1 NA TRBJ2-2 TRBV27 TGTGCCAGCAGTTCCGGACAGGGGGAGACTTTGAACACCGGGGAGCTGTTTTTT CASSSGQGETLNTGELFF
NA NA TRBJ2-7 TRBV3-1/TRBV3-2 TGTGCCAGCAGCTTATCAGCCTACGAGCAGTACTTC CASSLSAYEQYF
TRBD1 NA TRBJ1-6 TRBV25-1 TGTGCCAGCAGTACATCAGGACAGGGAAATTCACCCCTCCACTTT CASSTSGQGNSPLHF
TRBD1 NA TRBJ1-4 TRBV6-6 TGTGCCAGCAGTGTGACAGGGAGGGATGAAAAACTGTTTTTT CASSVTGRDEKLFF
NA NA TRBJ1-1 TRBV5-1 TGCGCCAGCAGCTTGGGGGACACGAACACTGAAGCTTTCTTT CASSLGDTNTEAFF
NA NA TRBJ1-5 TRBV24-1 TGTGCCACCAGTACGGGATCTTGGGGGCCCCAGCATTTT CATSTGSWGPQHF
NA NA TRBJ2-3 TRBV27 TGTGCCAGCAGTTTATTTCCAGGACTCACAGATACGCAGTATTTT CASSLFPGLTDTQYF
NA NA TRBJ2-1 TRBV29-1 TGCAGCGTTGACGCGGGACACTTCAATGAGCAGTTCTTC CSVDAGHFNEQFF
TRBD2 NA TRBJ2-7 TRBV19 TGTGCCAGTAGTCGCCTTCCCGGGACTAGCATCTACGAGCAGTACTTC CASSRLPGTSIYEQYF
TRBD1 NA TRBJ2-7 TRBV7-9 TGTGCCAGCAGTCTCCGACAGGGGGTTAACTACGAGCAGTACTTC CASSLRQGVNYEQYF
NA NA TRBJ2-1 TRBV12-3/TRBV12-4 TGTGCCAGCAGTTACTGGGATGAGCAGTTCTTC CASSYWDEQFF
NA NA TRBJ1-6 TRBV4-1 TGCGCCAGCAGCCAGGGTTCTGGTCTGACCCTCCACTTT CASSQGSGLTLHF
NA once TRBJ2-7 TRBV5-8 TGTGCCAGCAGCTTGTGGGGTAGCGGAGCCTCCTACGAGCAGTACTTC CASSLWGSGASYEQYF
TRBD1 NA TRBJ1-1 TRBV14 TGTGCCAGCAGCCTCGGACAGGGTGGGAAAGCTTTCTTT CASSLGQGGKAFF
TRBD1 NA TRBJ1-4 TRBV11-2 TGTGCCAGCAGCTTAAGACCAGGGGGCGCGCCAAATGAAAAACTGTTTTTT CASSLRPGGAPNEKLFF
NA NA TRBJ1-3 TRBV6-6 TGTGCCAGCAGTTACTCGAGGCCAGACTCTGGAAACACCATATATTTT CASSYSRPDSGNTIYF
NA NA TRBJ2-7 TRBV5-5 TGTGCCAGCAGCTTCGGGGGTTGGTCCTACGAGCAGTACTTC CASSFGGWSYEQYF
NA NA TRBJ1-2 TRBV5-5 TGTGCCAGCAGCTTGGCCGAGCGGGAACCTAACTATGGCTACACCTTC CASSLAEREPNYGYTF
NA NA TRBJ2-7 TRBV7-9 TGTGCCAGCAGCTTAAACAGTCACGAGCAGTACTTC CASSLNSHEQYF
NA NA TRBJ2-3 TRBV19 TGTGCCAGTTCCTTCAGGGTTACAGATACGCAGTATTTT CASSFRVTDTQYF
NA NA TRBJ2-6 TRBV2 TGTGCCAGCAGGGACTGGAGCTCTGGGGCCAACGTCCTGACTTTC CASRDWSSGANVLTF
TRBD1 few TRBJ1-2 TRBV6-5 TGTGCCAGCAGTTATGTGAGGACAGGGGGCTCGTATGGCTACACCTTC CASSYVRTGGSYGYTF
NA NA TRBJ1-5 TRBV7-9 TGTGCCAGCAGCGCTGCGACGGACCCAAATCAGCCCCAGCATTTT CASSAATDPNQPQHF
NA NA TRBJ1-2 TRBV10-3 TGTGCCATCAGTGAGTCAAGATCTAACTATGGCTACACCTTC CAISESRSNYGYTF
NA NA TRBJ2-7 TRBV5-1 TGCGCCAGCAGCTGGACTCCAGAGCGCGAGCAGTACTTC CASSWTPEREQYF
NA NA TRBJ2-5 TRBV10-3 TGTGCCATCAGTCGGGGTGGGGCCGGGGAGACCCAGTACTTC CAISRGGAGETQYF
TRBD2 once TRBJ2-5 TRBV6-5 TGTGCCAGCTCCACTAGCGGCCAAGAGACCCAGTACTTC CASSTSGQETQYF
NA few TRBJ1-1 TRBV4-1 TGCGCCAGCAGCCAAGATCAAACGGGAACAGGGTCTAGAGTTGAAGCTTTCTTT CASSQDQTGTGSRVEAFF
NA NA TRBJ2-2 TRBV27 TGTGCCAGCAAGGGTTATCGACAGTCACACGGGGAGCTGTTTTTT CASKGYRQSHGELFF
TRBD2 NA TRBJ2-1 TRBV29-1 TGCAGCGTTGTATTGGGGACTAGCGGGTTTGATGAGCAGTTCTTC CSVVLGTSGFDEQFF
NA NA TRBJ1-5 TRBV28 TGTGCCAGCAGTTGGGACCTTAATCAGCCCCAGCATTTT CASSWDLNQPQHF
NA NA TRBJ1-6 TRBV11-2 TGTGCCAGCAGCCCCTTGGGGAGCTCCTATAATTCACCCCTCCACTTT CASSPLGSSYNSPLHF
NA NA TRBJ1-5 TRBV21-1 TGTGCCAGCAGCAAAACCTTAGGCGGGAAAGGGATCTACAATCAGCCCCAGCATTTT CASSKTLGGKGIYNQPQHF
TRBD1 NA TRBJ1-1 TRBV10-3 TGTGCCGTTCGGGGTTTCTCCCGACAGGGGGCAACTAGGGACACTGAAGCTTTCTTT CAVRGFSRQGATRDTEAFF
TRBD2 NA TRBJ2-7 TRBV9 TGTGCCAGCAGTCCAGCCCAGCGGGAGAGGGAGCAGTACTTC CASSPAQREREQYF
TRBD2 once TRBJ2-1 TRBV4-1 TGCGCCAGCAGCCAACTCCGTGCGGGAGATGAGCAGTTCTTC CASSQLRAGDEQFF
NA NA TRBJ2-7 TRBV27 TGTGCCAGCAGTTTATTTACCGGGAAACTCTCCTACGAGCAGTACTTC CASSLFTGKLSYEQYF
NA NA TRBJ2-7 TRBV6-6 TGTGCCAGCAGTTACGGAGTCGCTCCCTACGAGCAGTACTTC CASSYGVAPYEQYF
TRBD2 NA TRBJ2-5 TRBV5-1 TGCGCCAGCAGCTCCTGGACGGGACTAGGTGGGGAGACCCAGTACTTC CASSSWTGLGGETQYF
NA NA TRBJ2-2 TRBV27 TGTGCCAGCAGTCAGGGGCTCGGGGAGCTGTTTTTT CASSQGLGELFF
NA NA TRBJ2-2 TRBV5-4 TGTGCCAGCAGCTCCCGGAGGGGGGACGGCACCGGGGAGCTGTTTTTT CASSSRRGDGTGELFF
TRBD2 NA TRBJ2-1 TRBV9 TGTGCCAGCAGCGTATTAGGTAGCGGGAGGGCCCATGAGCAGTTCTTC CASSVLGSGRAHEQFF
NA NA TRBJ1-6 TRBV24-1 TGTGCCACCAGTAGGTTACCCTATAATTCACCCCTCCACTTT CATSRLPYNSPLHF
NA NA TRBJ2-5 TRBV12-3/TRBV12-4 TGTGCCAGCAGCCCTGGGGAGACCCAGTACTTC CASSPGETQYF
TRBD2 NA TRBJ2-1 TRBV10-3 TGTGCCATCAGTGATCCCGGGACTAGCGGCTACAATGAGCAGTTCTTC CAISDPGTSGYNEQFF